The T cell receptor (beta chain) under discussion was sequenced for a study of cytomegalovirus exposure and HLA in healthy donors. Amplification used 60 Vbeta primers and 13 Jbeta primers. Repertoires were generated with immunoSEQ multiplex PCR, while TCRdb's copy carries only in-frame clones and drops some. The table includes over 50,000 clones, around 89% detected once. Germline V CDR1 and CDR2: SGHAT, FQNNGV. The junction had 7 bases not matched to a gene; V was cut back by 3 bases and J by 5 bases. The CDR3 length is 14 residues. V is TRBV11-2 and J is TRBJ2-7; 7 bases fit TRBD2. The TCR comes from a man aged 25-45 years in good health and CMV-seropositive. Sequenced sample: PBMCs. DNA for the CDR3: TGTGCCAGCAGCTTGGCGGGAGCAGACAACGAGCAGTACTTC. Translating gives CASSLAGADNEQYF.